This TCR beta chain was recorded in a study of molecular identifiers for immune sequencing clone quantification. The study's findings and limits: More than 97% of effector molecules, versus under 1% of naive-cell molecules, belonged to clones above 20 RNA copies.

Germline V CDR1 and CDR2: SGHNT, YENEEA. There are 16 residues in the CDR3. V gave up 0 bases and J gave up 3 bases; unmatched junction bases: 3. TCRdb re-called the PCR reads with MiXCR, one entry per CDR3 protein. This table has a few hundred thousand distinct CDR3 sequences, under 25% appearing once. This clonotype has more than one count but fewer than ten. Its specificity is unknown. Naive CD8 libraries were made from around 18,000 to 910,000 sorted cells, and they used 10%, 30% or 50% RNA. The gene calls are TRBV11-3 and TRBJ2-1; 9 bases map to TRBD2. The specimen sequenced was naive CD8+ T cells from blood, with Jurkat cell RNA spiked in. Subset given: FACS-sorted CD8+CD4-CCR7+CD45RA+ naive T cells. This receptor was identified in a human donor in good health. Some libraries in this study had Jurkat cell RNA spiked in. CDR3 DNA: TGTGCCAGCAGCTTAGATGCTAGCGGGATCTACAATGAGCAGTTCTTC. Encoded protein: CASSLDASGIYNEQFF. The full variable domain, in which reference TRBV11-3 and TRBJ2-1 provide the parts outside the CDR3, is EAGVVQSPRYKIIEKKQPVAFWCNPISGHNTLYWYLQNLGQGPELLIRYENEEAVDDSQLPKDRFSAERLKGVDSTLKIQPAELGDSAVYLCASSLDASGIYNEQFFGPGTRLTVL.